This entry describes one T cell receptor beta chain. Its antigen remains undetermined. No per-base quality is available; no much larger clone lies one base away. This entry belongs to a study of shared clonotypes between healthy human individuals (TCRdb year 2020). Some background on the complete study: Two women and a few men aged 18 to 49 years were included in the cohort. Per donor, three plates each were used for CD4 naive and CD4 memory, two for CD8 naive, and one for CD8 memory. The study deeply sequenced blood TCR repertoires of five healthy adults to estimate repertoire size and the extent of clonotype sharing between individuals. Libraries were prepared and TCR repertoires were sequenced by different laboratories using diverse techniques, in order to increase sequencing depth and limit assay-specific biases. Between about 0.85 and 10 billion PBMCs per donor were obtained by leukapheresis. What the research found in general, with its limitations: Incomplete sequencing was indicated by rarefaction of sorted-subset datasets, despite the large sequencing depth. Larger estimated clonotype richness was generally found for naive subsets than for memory subsets. Clonotypes shared by all four sorted-subset donors showed higher generation probabilities than non-shared clonotypes. The genetic and exposure-history diversity represented was limited by the small number of donors. When a handful of donors were compared, the shared fraction of clonotypes was about 5.5% for naive CD4, roughly 3.4% for naive CD8, 2.3% for memory CD4, and less than 0.45% for memory CD8. Sampling was restricted to blood, and TCR repertoires in tissue are likely to differ from TCR repertoires in blood. Based on pairwise subsampling, the degree of clonotype sharing among donors was expected to be affected by sequencing depth.

Donors were healthy HIV-negative adults with no recently reported acute infections or vaccinations. Every donor was a Caucasian adult residing in Nashville, Tennessee, USA. CD4+ T cells were enriched through magnetic negative selection, after which naive cells were positively selected on CD45RA and the remaining negative fraction served as the memory subset. Blood was collected by leukapheresis, and PBMCs were isolated by Ficoll-Histopaque density gradient centrifugation and then cryopreserved in liquid nitrogen vapor phase. Purity and quantity of every magnetically sorted T cell population were checked by analytical flow cytometry. From each sorted fraction, genomic DNA was isolated and quantified by UV absorbance on a Nanodrop 2000c. V loses 5 bases of germline sequence and J loses 13 bases, and the interval between the two ends is 10 bases. The CDR3 starts with the cysteine, ends with the phenylalanine, and has 10 residues. Of the read, only the CDR3 DNA is kept; its 30 bases are in frame from base 1. The germline V gene (reference sequence) sets CDR1 to LNHDA and CDR2 to SQIVND.

TCR CDR3 regions were amplified from genomic DNA by multiplex PCR using the deep immunoSEQ assay. Genomic DNA extracted from each cell subset was distributed evenly over all wells of several immunoSEQ 96-well plates, and each plate served as one replicate. Each replicate PCR for sorted subsets received around 200 ng genomic DNA, equal to about 30,000 T cell genomes. Purified libraries were measured with a Qubit 3.0 fluorometer, size-checked on a Bioanalyzer 2100, and measured again with the KAPA Library Quantification kit. Every immunoSEQ 96-well plate was sequenced on a separate single-read 150-cycle Illumina NextSeq 550 flow cell. The source study handled its data this way. The immunoSEQ output contained only junctional sequences without quality scores, so filtering could not match that applied to full-length reads. Sequences were annotated with PyIR, a Python wrapper for IgBLAST v1.9, using IMGT germline references to assign V/J genes and CDR3. Reads were removed for weak V/J assignments (E-value above 1e-6), missing CDR3, stop codons, out-of-frame junctions, or ambiguous translated residues. V3J clonotypes were defined by identical inferred V gene, J gene, and CDR3 amino acid sequence. Percentage overlap between repertoires was computed as shared unique clonotypes divided by the size of the smaller repertoire. Richness of each repertoire was evaluated using RTK rarefaction, the Chao1 estimator, and Recon v2.1 estimates of unobserved clonotypes. For all TCRbeta clonotypes obtained by the gDNA method from several donors, generation probabilities were computed with OLGA. TCRdb took this table from immuneACCESS and kept in-frame rearrangements with V and J called. Such tables lack part of the clones; where checked against another copy, unresolved V genes explain under half of the gap, and the rest is unexplained. The V and J calls and the clone size are those of that table, but D and trimming were determined from the DNA. The sample contains hundreds of thousands of clones, under 80% of them found a single time. The top ten hold over 1.5% of the sample.

Input material: memory CD4+ T cells sorted from blood. Interpreted using the paper, the cell subset or site label stands for: CD45RA-negative fraction. The sequence was collected from a woman aged 25 to 39 in good health. Recombination linked TRBV19 to TRBJ2-3; the D gene remains uncertain. At the DNA level, the sequence is TGTGCCAGTAGTGATCCCAACAAGTATTTT. It translates to CASSDPNKYF.